This TCR beta chain was found in a study of cytomegalovirus exposure and HLA in healthy donors. Points on this clone: Antigen: not known.

There are 14 residues in the CDR3. V lost 4 bases and J lost 6, with 12 bases in between. Germline V gene sequence: CDR1 MGHRA, CDR2 YSYEKL. General observations from the study: Productive status was seen about 87% or about 30% of the time for most TCR beta V segments in an earlier analysis.

PCR involved 60 Vbeta and 13 Jbeta primers. The data were produced by immunoSEQ multiplex PCR, yet TCRdb's version contains in-frame clones alone and is incomplete. Recorded for this sample: some 72,000 clones. This receptor was obtained from a boy aged 5-17 years in good health and CMV-seronegative. Material for sequencing was PBMCs. The chain recombines TRBV4-1 with TRBJ2-2; unclear D gene. CDR3 nucleotides: TGCGCCAGCAGCCGCAAGAGAGGCGCCGGGGAGCTGTTTTTT. This translates into CASSRKRGAGELFF.